This T cell receptor beta chain was recovered during a study of T cell changes during pregnancy in multiple sclerosis. For this clone: Within the sample, other DNA sequences also encode this same CDR3.

Germline assignment: CDR1 MGHRA and CDR2 YSYEKL. This CDR3 comprises 14 residues. The germline V and J ends were trimmed by 0 bases and 1 base, with 5 bases remaining between them. The table came from immunoSEQ multiplex PCR; TCRdb's copy has only in-frame clones and leaves some out. In the table there are approximately 60,000 clones, 85% to 95% of which are singletons. Source: CD8+ T cells from peripheral blood mononuclear cells, taken in the third trimester of pregnancy. The TCR was taken from a female donor with multiple sclerosis, enrolled in a pregnancy study. V is TRBV4-1 and J is TRBJ2-3; no firm D call. This CDR3 is CASSQDPGTDTQYF. CDR3 in DNA: TGCGCCAGCAGCCAAGATCCCGGCACAGATACGCAGTATTTT.